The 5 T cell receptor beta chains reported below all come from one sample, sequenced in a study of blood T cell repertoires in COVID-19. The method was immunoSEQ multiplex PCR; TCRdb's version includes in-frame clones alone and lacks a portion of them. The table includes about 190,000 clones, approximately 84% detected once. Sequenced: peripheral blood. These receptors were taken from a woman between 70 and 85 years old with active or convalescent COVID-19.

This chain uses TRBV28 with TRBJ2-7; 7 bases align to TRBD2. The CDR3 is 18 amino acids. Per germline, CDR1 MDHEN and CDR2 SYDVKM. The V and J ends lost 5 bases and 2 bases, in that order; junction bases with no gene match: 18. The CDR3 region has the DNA TGTGCCAGCAGTACCATCCCGGGGAGCGGGACTAACCCCTACGAGCAGTACTTC. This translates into CASSTIPGSGTNPYEQYF.

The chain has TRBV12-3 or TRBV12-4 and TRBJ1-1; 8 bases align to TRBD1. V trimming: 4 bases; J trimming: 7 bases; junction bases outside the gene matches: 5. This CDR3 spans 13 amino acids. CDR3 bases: TGTGCCAGCAGTTGGGGGACAGGACGTGAAGCTTTCTTT. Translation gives CASSWGTGREAFF.

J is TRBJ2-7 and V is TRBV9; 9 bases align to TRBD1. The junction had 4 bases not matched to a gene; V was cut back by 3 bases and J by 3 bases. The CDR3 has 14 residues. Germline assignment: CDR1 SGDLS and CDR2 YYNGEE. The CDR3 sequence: CASSGGQGLYEQYF. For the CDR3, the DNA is TGTGCCAGCAGCGGGGGACAGGGACTCTACGAGCAGTACTTC.

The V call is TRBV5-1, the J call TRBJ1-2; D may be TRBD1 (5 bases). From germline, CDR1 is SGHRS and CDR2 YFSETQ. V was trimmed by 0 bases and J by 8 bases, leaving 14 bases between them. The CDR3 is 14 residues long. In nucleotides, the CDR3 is TGCGCCAGCAGCTTGGGACAGACGGGTTACGGCTACACCTTC. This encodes CASSLGQTGYGYTF.

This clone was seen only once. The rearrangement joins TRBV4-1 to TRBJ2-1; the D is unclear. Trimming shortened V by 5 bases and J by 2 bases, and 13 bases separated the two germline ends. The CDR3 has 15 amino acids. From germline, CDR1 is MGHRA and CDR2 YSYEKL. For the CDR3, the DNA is TGCGCCAGCAGCTTCCCTGGCGGTACCTACAATGAGCAGTTCTTC. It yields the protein CASSFPGGTYNEQFF.